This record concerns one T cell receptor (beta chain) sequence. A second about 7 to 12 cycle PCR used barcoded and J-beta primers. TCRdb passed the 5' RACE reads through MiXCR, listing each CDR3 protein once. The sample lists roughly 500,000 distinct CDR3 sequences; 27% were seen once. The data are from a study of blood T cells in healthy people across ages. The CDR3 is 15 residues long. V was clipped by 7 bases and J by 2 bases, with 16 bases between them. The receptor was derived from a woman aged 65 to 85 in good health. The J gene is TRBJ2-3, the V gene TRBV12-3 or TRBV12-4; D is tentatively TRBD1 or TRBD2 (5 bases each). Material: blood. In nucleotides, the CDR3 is TGTGCCAGCAACCTACCGGGACCACTCACAGATACGCAGTATTTT. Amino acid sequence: CASNLPGPLTDTQYF.